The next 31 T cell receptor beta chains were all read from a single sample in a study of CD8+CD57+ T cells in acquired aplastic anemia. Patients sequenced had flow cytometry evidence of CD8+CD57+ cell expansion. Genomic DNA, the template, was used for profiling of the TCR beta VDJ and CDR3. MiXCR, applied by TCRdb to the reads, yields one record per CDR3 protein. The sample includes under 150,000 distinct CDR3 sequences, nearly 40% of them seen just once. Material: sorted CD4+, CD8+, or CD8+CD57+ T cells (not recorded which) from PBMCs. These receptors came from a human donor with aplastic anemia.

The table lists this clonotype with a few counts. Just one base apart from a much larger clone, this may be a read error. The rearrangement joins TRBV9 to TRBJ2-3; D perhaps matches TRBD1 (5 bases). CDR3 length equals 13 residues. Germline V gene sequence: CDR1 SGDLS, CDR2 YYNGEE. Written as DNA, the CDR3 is TGTGCCAGCAGCGTAGAAGGGGTAGATACGCAGTGTTTT. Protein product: CASSVEGVDTQCF.

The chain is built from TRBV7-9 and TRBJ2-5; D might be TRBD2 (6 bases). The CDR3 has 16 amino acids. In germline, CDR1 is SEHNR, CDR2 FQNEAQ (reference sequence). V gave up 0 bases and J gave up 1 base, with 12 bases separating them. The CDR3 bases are TGTGCCAGCAGCTTAGCCGGCGGGGAAATCCAAGAGACCCAGTACTTC. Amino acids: CASSLAGGEIQETQYF. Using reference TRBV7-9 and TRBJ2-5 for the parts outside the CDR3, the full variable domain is DTGVSQNPRHKITKRGQNVTFRCDPISEHNRLYWYRQTLGQGPEFLTYFQNEAQLEKSRLLSDRFSAERPKGSFSTLEIQRTEQGDSAMYLCASSLAGGEIQETQYFGPGTRLLVL.

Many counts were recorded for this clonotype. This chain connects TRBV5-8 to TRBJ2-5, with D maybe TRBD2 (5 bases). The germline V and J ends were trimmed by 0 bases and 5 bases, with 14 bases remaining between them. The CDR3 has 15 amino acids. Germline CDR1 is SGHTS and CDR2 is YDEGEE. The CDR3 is CASSLANGVGETQYF. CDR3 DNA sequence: TGTGCCAGCAGCTTGGCCAACGGGGTGGGGGAGACCCAGTACTTC.

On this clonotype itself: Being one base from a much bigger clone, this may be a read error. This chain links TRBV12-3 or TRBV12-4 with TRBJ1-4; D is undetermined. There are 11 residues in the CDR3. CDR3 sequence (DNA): TGTGCCAGCAGTTTATTTGAAAAACTGTCTTTT. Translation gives CASSLFEKLSF.

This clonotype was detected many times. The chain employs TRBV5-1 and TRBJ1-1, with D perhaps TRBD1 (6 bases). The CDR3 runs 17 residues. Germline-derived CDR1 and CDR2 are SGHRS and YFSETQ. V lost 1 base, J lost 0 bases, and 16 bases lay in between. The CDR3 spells CASSLLRGGPMNTEAFF. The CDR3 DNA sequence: TGCGCCAGCAGCTTGCTCAGAGGGGGTCCTATGAACACTGAAGCTTTCTTT. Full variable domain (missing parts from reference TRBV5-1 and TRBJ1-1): KAGVTQTPRYLIKTRGQQVTLSCSPISGHRSVSWYQQTPGQGLQFLFEYFSETQRNKGNFPGRFSGRQFSNSRSEMNVSTLELGDSALYLCASSLLRGGPMNTEAFFGQGTRLTVV.

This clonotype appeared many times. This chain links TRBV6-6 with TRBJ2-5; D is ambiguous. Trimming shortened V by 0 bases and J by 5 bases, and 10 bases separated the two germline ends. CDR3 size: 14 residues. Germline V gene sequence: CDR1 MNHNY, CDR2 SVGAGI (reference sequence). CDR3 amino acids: CASSYSGSWETQYF. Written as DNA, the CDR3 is TGTGCCAGCAGTTACTCAGGCAGCTGGGAGACCCAGTACTTC.

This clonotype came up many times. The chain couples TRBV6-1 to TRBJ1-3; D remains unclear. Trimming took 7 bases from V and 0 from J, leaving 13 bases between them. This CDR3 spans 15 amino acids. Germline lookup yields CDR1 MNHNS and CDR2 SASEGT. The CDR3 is CASTITGLSGNTIYF. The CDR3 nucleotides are TGTGCCAGCACTATTACGGGCCTCTCTGGAAACACCATATATTTT.

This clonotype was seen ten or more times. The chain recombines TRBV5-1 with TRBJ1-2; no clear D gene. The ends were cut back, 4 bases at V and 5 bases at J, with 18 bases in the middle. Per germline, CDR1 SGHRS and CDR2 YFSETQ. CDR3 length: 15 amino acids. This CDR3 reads CASSLGNRGSYGYTF. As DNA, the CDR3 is TGCGCCAGCAGCCTGGGGAATCGCGGGTCGTATGGCTACACCTTC.

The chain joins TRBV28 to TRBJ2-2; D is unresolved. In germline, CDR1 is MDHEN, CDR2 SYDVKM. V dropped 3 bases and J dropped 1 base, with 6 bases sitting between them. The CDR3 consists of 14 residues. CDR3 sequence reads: CASSFQGNTGELFF. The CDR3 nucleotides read TGTGCCAGCAGTTTTCAAGGGAACACCGGGGAGCTGTTTTTT.

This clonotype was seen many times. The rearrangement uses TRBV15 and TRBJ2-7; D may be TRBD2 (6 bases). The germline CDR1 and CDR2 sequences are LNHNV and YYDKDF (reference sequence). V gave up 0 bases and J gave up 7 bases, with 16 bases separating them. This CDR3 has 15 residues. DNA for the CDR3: TGTGCCACCAGCAGAGATCTGGTAGAGGGGAGGGAGCAGTACGTC. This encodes CATSRDLVEGREQYV.

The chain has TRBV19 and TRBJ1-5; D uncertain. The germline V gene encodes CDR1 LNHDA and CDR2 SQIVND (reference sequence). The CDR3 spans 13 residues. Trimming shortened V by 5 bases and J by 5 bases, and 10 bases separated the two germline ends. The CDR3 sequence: CASSQAVDQPQHF. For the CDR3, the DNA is TGTGCCAGTAGTCAGGCAGTCGATCAGCCCCAGCATTTT.

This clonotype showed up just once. The CDR3 protein is CATSPGQSSYEQYV. In nucleotides, the CDR3 is TGTGCCACCAGTCCGGGACAGAGCTCCTACGAGCAGTACGTC. V usage is TRBV24-1 and J usage is TRBJ2-7; TRBD1 matches at 7 bases. V lost 6 bases, J lost 0 bases, and 4 bases stayed unmatched. The CDR3 totals 14 residues. Per germline, CDR1 KGHDR and CDR2 SFDVKD.

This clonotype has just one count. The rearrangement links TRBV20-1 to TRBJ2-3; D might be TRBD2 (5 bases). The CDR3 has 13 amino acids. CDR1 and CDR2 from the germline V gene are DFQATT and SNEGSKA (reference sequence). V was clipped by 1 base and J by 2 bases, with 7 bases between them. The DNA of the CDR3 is TGCAGTGCTAGAGGCGGGTTCACAGATACGCAGTATTTT. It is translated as CSARGGFTDTQYF.

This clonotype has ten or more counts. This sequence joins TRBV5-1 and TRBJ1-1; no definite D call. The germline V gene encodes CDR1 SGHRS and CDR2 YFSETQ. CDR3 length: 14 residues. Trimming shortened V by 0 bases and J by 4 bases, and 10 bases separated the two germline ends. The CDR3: CASSLGQPGTEAFF. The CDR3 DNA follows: TGCGCCAGCAGCTTGGGACAACCGGGCACTGAAGCTTTCTTT.

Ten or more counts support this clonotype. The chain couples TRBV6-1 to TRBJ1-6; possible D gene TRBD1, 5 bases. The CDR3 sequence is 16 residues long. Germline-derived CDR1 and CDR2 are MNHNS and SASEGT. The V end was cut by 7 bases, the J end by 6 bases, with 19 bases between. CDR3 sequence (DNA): TGTGCCAGCACCTCCCGGTATGGAGACAGTAATTCACCCCTCCACTTT. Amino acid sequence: CASTSRYGDSNSPLHF.

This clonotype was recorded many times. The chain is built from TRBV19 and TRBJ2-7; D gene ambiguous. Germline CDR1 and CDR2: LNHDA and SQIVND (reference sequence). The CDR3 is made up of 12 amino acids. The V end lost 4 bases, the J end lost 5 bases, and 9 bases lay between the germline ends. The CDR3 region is CASSSRSDEQYF. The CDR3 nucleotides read TGTGCCAGTAGTAGTAGATCGGACGAGCAGTACTTC.

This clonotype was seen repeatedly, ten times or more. In DNA, the CDR3 is TGCGCCAGCAGCCAAAGTAGGGGGTACACTGAAGCTTTCTTT. This sequence encodes CASSQSRGYTEAFF. The rearrangement uses TRBV4-1 and TRBJ1-1, with TRBD1 as a possible D gene (6 bases). Trimming took 2 bases from V and 3 from J, leaving 10 bases between them. CDR3 length: 14 residues. The germline gives CDR1 MGHRA, CDR2 YSYEKL.

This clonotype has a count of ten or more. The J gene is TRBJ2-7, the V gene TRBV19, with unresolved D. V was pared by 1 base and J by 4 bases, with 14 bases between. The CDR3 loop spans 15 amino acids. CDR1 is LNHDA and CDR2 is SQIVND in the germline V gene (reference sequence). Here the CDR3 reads CASSIVGDGSYEQYF. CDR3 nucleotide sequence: TGTGCCAGTAGTATAGTAGGAGACGGATCTTACGAGCAGTACTTC.

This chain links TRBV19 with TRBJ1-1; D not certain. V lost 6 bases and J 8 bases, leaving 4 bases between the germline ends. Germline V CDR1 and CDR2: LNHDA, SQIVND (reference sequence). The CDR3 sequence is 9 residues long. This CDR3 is CASSLEAFF. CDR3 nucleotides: TGTGCCAGTAGCCTGGAAGCTTTCTTT. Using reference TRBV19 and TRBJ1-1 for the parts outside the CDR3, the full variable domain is DGGITQSPKYLFRKEGQNVTLSCEQNLNHDAMYWYRQDPGQGLRLIYYSQIVNDFQKGDIAEGYSVSREKKESFPLTVTSAQKNPTAFYLCASSLEAFFGQGTRLTVV.

The CDR3, as DNA: TGTGCCAGCAGCTTGGGTTTTGGGGCGAGCTACGAGCAGTACTTC. Protein: CASSLGFGASYEQYF. The rearrangement joins TRBV7-9 to TRBJ2-7, with a weak D call TRBD1 (5 bases). This CDR3 is 15 amino acids long. Trimming took off 3 bases at V and 3 bases at J, with 15 bases between the two ends. CDR1 and CDR2 from the germline V gene are SEHNR and FQNEAQ (reference sequence).

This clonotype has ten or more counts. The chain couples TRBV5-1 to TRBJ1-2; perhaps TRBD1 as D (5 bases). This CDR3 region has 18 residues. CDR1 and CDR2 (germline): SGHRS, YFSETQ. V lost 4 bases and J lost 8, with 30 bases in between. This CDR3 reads CASSPYMGRLDTVSGYTF. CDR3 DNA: TGCGCCAGCAGCCCCTACATGGGACGGCTTGATACAGTCTCCGGCTACACCTTC.

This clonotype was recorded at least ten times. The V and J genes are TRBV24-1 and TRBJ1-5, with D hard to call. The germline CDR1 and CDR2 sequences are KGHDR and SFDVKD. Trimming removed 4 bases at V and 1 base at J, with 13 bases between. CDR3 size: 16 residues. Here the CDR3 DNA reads TGTGCCACCAGTGACCGTACAGTGGGAAGCAATCAGCCCCAGCATTTT. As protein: CATSDRTVGSNQPQHF.

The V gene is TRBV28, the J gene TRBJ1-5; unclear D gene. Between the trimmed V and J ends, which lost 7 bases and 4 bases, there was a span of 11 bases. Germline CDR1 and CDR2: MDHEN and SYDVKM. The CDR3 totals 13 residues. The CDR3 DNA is TGTGCCAGCACAACCCCGATTAATCAGCCCCAGCATTTT. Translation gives CASTTPINQPQHF.

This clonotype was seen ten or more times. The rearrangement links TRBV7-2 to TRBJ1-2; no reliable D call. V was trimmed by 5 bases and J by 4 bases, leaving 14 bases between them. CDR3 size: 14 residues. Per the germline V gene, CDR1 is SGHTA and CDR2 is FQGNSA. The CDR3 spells CASSQPPAGYGYTF. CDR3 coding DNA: TGTGCCAGCAGCCAACCCCCAGCTGGCTATGGCTACACCTTC.

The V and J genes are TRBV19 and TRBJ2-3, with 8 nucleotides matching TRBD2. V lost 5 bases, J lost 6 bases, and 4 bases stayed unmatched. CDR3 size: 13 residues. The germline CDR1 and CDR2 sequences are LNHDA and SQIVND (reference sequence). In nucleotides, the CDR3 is TGTGCCAGTAGTGGCAGACTAGCGGATACGCAGTATTTT. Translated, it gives CASSGRLADTQYF.

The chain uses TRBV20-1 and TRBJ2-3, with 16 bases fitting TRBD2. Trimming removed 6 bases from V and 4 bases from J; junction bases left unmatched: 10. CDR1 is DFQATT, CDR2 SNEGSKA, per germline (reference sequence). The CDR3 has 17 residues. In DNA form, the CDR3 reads TGCAGTGCCCCGATAAAGGGACTAGCGGGGGGGCCAGATACGCAGTATTTT. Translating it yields CSAPIKGLAGGPDTQYF.

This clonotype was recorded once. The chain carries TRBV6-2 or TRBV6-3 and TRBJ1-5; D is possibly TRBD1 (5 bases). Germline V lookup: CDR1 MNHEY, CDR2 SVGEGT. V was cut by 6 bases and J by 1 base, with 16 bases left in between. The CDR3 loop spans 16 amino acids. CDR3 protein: CASSGGEVGSNQPQHF. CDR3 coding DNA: TGTGCCAGCAGCGGGGGGGAAGTTGGAAGCAATCAGCCCCAGCATTTT.

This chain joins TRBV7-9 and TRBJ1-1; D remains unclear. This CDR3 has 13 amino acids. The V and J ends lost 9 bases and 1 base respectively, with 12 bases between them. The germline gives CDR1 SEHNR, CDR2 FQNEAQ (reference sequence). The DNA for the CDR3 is TGTGCCAGTAGTGCCGGACGGAACACTGAAGCTTTCTTT. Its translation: CASSAGRNTEAFF.

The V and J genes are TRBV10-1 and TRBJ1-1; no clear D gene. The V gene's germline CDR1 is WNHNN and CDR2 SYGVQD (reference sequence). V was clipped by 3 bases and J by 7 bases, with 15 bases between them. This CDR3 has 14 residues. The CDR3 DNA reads TGCGCCAGCAGTGACTCGGTAGTCAACGGTGAAGCTTTCTTT. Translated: CASSDSVVNGEAFF.

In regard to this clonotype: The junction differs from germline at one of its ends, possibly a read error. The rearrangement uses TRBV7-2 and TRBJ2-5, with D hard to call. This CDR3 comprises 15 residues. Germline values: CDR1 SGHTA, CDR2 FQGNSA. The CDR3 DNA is TGCGCCAGCAGCCTCTACCTAACGGCGAGTGGGACCCAGTACTTC. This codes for CASSLYLTASGTQYF.

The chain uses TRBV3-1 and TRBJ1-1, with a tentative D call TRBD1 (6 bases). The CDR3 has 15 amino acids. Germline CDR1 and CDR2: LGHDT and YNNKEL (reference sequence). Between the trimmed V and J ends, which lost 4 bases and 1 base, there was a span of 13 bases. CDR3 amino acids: CASSRGNRANTEAFF. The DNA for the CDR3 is TGTGCCAGCAGCCGCGGGAACAGGGCGAACACTGAAGCTTTCTTT.